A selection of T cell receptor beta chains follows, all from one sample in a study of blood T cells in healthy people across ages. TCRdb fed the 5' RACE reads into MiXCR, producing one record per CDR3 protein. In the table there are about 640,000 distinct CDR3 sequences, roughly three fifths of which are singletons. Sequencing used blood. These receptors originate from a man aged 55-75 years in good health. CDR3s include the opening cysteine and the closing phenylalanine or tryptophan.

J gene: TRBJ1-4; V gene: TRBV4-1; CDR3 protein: CASSQENRGHREKLFF
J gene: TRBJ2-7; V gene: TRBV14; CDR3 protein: CASSRDTGEQYF
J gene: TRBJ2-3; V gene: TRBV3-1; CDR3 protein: CASSEVGDTQYF
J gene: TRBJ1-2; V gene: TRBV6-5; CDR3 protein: CASRSNYGYTF
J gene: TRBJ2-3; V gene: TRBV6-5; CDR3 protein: CASSNTNPSGGGSTDTQYF
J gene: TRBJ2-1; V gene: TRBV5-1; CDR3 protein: CASSWGTGEREQFF
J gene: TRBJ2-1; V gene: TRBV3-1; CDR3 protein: CASSQETSGAAPQFF
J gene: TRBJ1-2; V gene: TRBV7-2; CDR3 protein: CASSLAVGNNYGYTF
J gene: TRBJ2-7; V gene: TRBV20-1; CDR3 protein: CSANPHRGLVDEQYF
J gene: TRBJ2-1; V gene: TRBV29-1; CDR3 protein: CSVGGQGRGYNEQFF
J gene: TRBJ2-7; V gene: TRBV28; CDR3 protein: CASSGSKQGNEQYF
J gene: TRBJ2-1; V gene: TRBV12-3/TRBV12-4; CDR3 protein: CASRAGLAPEQFF
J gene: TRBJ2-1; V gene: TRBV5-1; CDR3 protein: CASSLGPSGGINEQFF
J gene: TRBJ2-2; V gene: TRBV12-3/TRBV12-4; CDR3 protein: CASSLFGNTGELFF
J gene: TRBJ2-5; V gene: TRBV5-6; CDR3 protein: CASSSTWGETQYF
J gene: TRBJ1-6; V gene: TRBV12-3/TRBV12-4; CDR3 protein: CATNLGGNSPLHF
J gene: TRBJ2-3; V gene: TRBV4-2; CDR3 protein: CASSQDPGSGGSTDTQYF
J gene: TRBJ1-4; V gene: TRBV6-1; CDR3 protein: CASSENRGEHEKLFF
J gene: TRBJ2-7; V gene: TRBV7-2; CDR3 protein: CASRAGVGHEQYF
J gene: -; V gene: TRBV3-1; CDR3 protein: CASSHPGQGVVPEQYF
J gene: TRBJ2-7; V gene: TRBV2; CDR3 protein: CASSYTGNYEQYF
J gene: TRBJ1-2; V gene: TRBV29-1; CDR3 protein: CSFRDTGIYGYTF
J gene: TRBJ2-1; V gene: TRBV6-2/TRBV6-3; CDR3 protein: CASSYGGSYEQFF